What follows describes a single TCR beta chain. The antigen is unknown. With 5 bases removed from V and 2 bases from J, the gap between germline ends came to 16 bases. CDR3 size: 15 residues. Germline V gene data show CDR1 as SGHVS and CDR2 as FNYEAQ. The sample belongs to a study of T cell responses to AZD1222 COVID-19 vaccine. Study-wide results and caveats: White British donors predominated, females outnumbered males, and clonal diversity was possibly underestimated.

Method: immunoSEQ multiplex PCR; TCRdb's copy keeps in-frame clones and lacks some. The sample shows some 120,000 clones, 85% to 95% of them seen only once. This chain uses TRBV7-6 with TRBJ2-7, with a tentative D call TRBD2 (6 bases). Sequences were derived from peripheral blood, sampled on day 0 of AZD1222 vaccination. The sequence was obtained from an adult in good health. CDR3 DNA: TGTGCCAGCAGCCCAGGCGCGGGAAGCACCTACGAGCAGTACTTC. Translating gives CASSPGAGSTYEQYF.